Included here is one T cell receptor (beta chain) sequence, with context. Its antigen specificity is not known. The sample holds no much larger clone one base away, and base qualities are not on file. This entry belongs to a study of STAT5B mutations in CD4+ large granular lymphocyte leukemia (dated by TCRdb to about 2022). For the study in its entirety: Among the healthy controls, the CDR3 'QG' motif was associated with a particular HLA allele. Flow cytometry on FACSCanto II or FACSVerse confirmed that purified fractions exceeded 95% purity among lymphocytes. The study compared the TCRbeta repertoires of patients with CD4+ T-cell large granular lymphocyte leukemia against those of healthy blood donors.

The healthy controls were 37 blood donors, and the buffy coats of these donors were supplied by the Finnish Red Cross blood service. All TCR-sequenced material derived from peripheral blood: patient blood samples and healthy donor buffy coats. Peripheral blood mononuclear cells were isolated by Ficoll-Hypaque gradient centrifugation. CD4+ cells were magnetically purified from the buffy coats of healthy controls. Genomic DNA was extracted with the Gentra Puregene Cell and Tissue kit and quantified on a Qubit 2.0 fluorometer. The immunoSEQ assay at survey resolution was applied to genomic DNA for sequencing of TCRbeta rearrangements. Concerning the study's data processing: In the TCR sequencing data, the lowest productive clonotype frequency that could be detected was 2.59 x 10-5. Only productive TCRbeta rearrangements, defined as complete and in-frame sequences, were included in the analyses. The clonality of each sample was calculated as Simpson clonality in the immunoSEQ Analyzer version 3.0. Clones were grouped by frequency into very rare, small, medium, large (1-20%) or hyperexpanded (>20%) categories. OLGA 1.2.3 estimated generation probabilities, VDJtools produced V-gene circos plots, VDJdb was queried for specificities, and GLIPH identified CDR3 motifs. Held by TCRdb, this immuneACCESS table contains in-frame sequences only and omits some clones. Under half of the omission traces to an unresolved V gene where checked; the cause of the rest is unknown. V, J and clone size derive from that table, while D and trimming were established from the DNA sequence. The sample table holds tens of thousands of clones, of which about two thirds were seen once. The ten largest clones represent 0.85% to 1.2% of the sample.

Broad study findings and their caveats: Compared with healthy CD4+ repertoires, CD4-sorted patient repertoires appeared more clonal, and this difference remained even after the putative leukemic clones were removed. Main leukemic clonotypes were private to each patient, although roughly 25% appeared at low frequency in other patients' non-leukemic repertoires. Enrichment of TRBV06-family usage was observed among the top patient clones (8/27) relative to healthy controls (2/35). The data were not HLA-matched, and the higher clonality in CD4+ T-LGLL than in CD8+ T-LGLL could be due to the relatively small sample size.

The CDR3, cysteine through phenylalanine, is 13 amino acids long. The only DNA kept is the CDR3, 39 bases in frame from the first base. CDR1 and CDR2 (MNHNS, SASEGT) derive from the germline V gene. V is pared back by 9 bases and J by 1 base, with 12 bases lying between the germline termini. Sequencing input: CD4+ T cells from blood buffy coats. This receptor was identified in a human donor in good health. Here the chain combines TRBV6-1 and TRBJ2-5, with the D segment identity uncertain. Here the CDR3 is given as CASAFISQETQYF. The DNA is as follows: TGTGCCAGTGCCTTTATAAGCCAAGAGACCCAGTACTTC.